This T cell receptor (beta chain) was sequenced for a study of CD8 T cells in Susac syndrome. Study observations and caveats: The relatively small number of individuals in the TCR sequencing and HLA analysis was acknowledged by the study.

With regard to this clonotype: Its antigen remains unknown.

Sequencing of TCR beta covered CD8+ and CD4+ T cells obtained from blood. It was negative isolation that provided the CD8+ and CD4+ T cells, whereas TEMRA cells were enriched by FACS. RNA in amounts of roughly 0.5 to 1 ug was reverse transcribed with random hexamers. immunoSEQ multiplex PCR amplified TCR beta CDR3 across 54 Vbeta, 13 Jbeta. TCRdb re-analysed the immunoSEQ multiplex PCR reads in MiXCR, keeping a single row per CDR3 protein. The data hold about 130,000 distinct CDR3 sequences, with 90% to 95% observed a single time. Germline values: CDR1 MNHEY, CDR2 SVGEGT. V dropped 11 bases and J dropped 6 bases, with 13 bases sitting between them. This CDR3 contains 11 residues.

The chain joins TRBV6-2 or TRBV6-3 to TRBJ1-2; the D is unclear. The receptor's source is a human donor with multiple sclerosis. Input material: CD8+ T cells from PBMCs. The CDR3, as DNA: TGTGCCTGCCTCTGGCGTGATGGCTACACCTTC. Its protein is CACLWRDGYTF.